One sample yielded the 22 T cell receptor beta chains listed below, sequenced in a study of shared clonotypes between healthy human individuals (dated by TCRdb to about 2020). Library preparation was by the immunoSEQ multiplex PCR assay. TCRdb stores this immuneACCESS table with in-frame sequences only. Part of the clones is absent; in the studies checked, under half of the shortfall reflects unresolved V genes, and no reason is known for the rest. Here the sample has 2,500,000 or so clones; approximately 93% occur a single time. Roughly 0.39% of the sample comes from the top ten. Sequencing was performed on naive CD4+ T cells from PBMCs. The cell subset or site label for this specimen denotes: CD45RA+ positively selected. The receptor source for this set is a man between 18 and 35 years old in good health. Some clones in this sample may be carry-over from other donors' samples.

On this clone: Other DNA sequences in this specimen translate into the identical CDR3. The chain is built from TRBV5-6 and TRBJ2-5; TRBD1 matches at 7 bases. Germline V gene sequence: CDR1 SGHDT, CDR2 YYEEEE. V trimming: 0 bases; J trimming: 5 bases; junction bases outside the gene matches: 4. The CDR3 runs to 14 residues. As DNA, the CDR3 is TGTGCCAGCAGCTTGGACAGGGGAAGGGAGACCCAGTACTTC. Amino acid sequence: CASSLDRGRETQYF.

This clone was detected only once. CDR3 region: CASSYLVGQGARGYTF. CDR3 sequence (DNA): TGTGCCAGCAGTTATTTAGTTGGACAGGGGGCGAGGGGCTACACCTTC. The V call is TRBV6-5, the J call TRBJ1-2; TRBD1 aligns across 11 bases. CDR1 and CDR2 (germline): MNHEY, SVGAGI. CDR3 length equals 16 residues. Trimming cost V 3 bases and J 8 bases; bases outside gene matches: 11.

CDR3 nucleotide sequence: TGTGCCAGCAGCTTAACGTCTAGCGGGATCTACGAGCAGTACTTC. Protein sequence: CASSLTSSGIYEQYF. J is TRBJ2-7 and V is TRBV11-2; 9 positions agree with TRBD2. Trimming removed 2 bases from V and 3 bases from J; junction bases left unmatched: 5. The CDR3 extends over 15 amino acids. Germline CDR1 and CDR2: SGHAT and FQNNGV.

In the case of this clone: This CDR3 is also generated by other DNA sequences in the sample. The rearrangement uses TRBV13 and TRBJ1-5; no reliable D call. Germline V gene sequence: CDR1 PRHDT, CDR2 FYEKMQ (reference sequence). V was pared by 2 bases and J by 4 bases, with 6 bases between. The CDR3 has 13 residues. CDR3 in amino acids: CASSLRRNQPQHF. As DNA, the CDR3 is TGTGCCAGCAGCTTACGCCGAAATCAGCCCCAGCATTTT.

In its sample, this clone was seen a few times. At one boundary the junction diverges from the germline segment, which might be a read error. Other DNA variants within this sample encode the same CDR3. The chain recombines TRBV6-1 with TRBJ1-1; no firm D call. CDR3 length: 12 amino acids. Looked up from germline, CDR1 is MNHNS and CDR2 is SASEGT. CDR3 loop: CASSGGNTEAFF. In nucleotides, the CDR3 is TGTGCCAGTAGTGGAGGGAACACTGAAGCTTTCTTT.

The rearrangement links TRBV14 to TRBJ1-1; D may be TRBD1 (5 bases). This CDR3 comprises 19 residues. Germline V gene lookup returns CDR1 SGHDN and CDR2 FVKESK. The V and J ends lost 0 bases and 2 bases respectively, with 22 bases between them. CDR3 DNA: TGTGCCAGCAGCCAAGATCGTCGGCAGGGTAGTTGGTTAAACACTGAAGCTTTCTTT. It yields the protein CASSQDRRQGSWLNTEAFF.

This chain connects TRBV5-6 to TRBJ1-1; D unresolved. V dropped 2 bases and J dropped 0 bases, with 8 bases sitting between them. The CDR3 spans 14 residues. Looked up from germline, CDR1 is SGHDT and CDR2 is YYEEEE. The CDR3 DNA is TGTGCCAGCAGCTTTGGACGTGTGAACACTGAAGCTTTCTTT. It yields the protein CASSFGRVNTEAFF.

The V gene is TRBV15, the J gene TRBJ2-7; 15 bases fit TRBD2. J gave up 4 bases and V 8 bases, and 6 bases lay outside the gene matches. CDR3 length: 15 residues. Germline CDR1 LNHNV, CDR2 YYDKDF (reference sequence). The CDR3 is CATGLAGGPGYEQYF. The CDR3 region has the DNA TGTGCCACCGGACTAGCGGGAGGGCCAGGGTACGAGCAGTACTTC.

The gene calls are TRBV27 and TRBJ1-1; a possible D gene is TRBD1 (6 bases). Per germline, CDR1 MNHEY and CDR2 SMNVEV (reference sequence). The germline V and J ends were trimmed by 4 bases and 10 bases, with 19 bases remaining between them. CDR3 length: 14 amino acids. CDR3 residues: CASSSLRAGASAFF. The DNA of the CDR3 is TGTGCCAGCAGTTCCCTTAGGGCGGGGGCGTCAGCTTTCTTT.

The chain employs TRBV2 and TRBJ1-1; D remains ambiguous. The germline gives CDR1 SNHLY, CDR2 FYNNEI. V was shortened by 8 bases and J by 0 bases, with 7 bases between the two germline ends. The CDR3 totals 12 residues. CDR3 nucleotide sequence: TGTGCCAGCGGGTACGTGAACACTGAAGCTTTCTTT. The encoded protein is CASGYVNTEAFF.

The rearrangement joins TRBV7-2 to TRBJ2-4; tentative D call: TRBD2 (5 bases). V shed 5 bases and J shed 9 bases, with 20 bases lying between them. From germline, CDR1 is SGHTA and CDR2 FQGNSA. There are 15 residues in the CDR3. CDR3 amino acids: CASSPEGPLGGIQYF. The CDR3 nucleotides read TGTGCCAGCAGCCCCGAGGGCCCCCTTGGAGGCATTCAGTACTTC.

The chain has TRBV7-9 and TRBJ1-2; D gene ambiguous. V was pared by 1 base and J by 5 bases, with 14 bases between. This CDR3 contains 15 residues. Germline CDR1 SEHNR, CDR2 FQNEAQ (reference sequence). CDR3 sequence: CASSLVGGNNYGYTF. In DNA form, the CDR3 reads TGTGCCAGCAGCTTAGTGGGTGGCAACAATTATGGCTACACCTTC.

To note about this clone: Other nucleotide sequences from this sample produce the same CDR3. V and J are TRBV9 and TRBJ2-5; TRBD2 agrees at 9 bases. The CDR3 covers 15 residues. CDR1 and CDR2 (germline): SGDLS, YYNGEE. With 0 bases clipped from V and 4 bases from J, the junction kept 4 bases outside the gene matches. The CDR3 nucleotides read TGTGCCAGCAGCGTAGCGGCGGGAGGGGGAGAGACCCAGTACTTC. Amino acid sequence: CASSVAAGGGETQYF.

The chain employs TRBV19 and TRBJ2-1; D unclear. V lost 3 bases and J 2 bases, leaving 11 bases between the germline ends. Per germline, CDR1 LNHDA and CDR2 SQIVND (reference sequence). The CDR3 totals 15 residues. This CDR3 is CASSIILRTYNEQFF. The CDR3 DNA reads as TGTGCCAGTAGTATCATCCTCCGAACCTACAATGAGCAGTTCTTC.

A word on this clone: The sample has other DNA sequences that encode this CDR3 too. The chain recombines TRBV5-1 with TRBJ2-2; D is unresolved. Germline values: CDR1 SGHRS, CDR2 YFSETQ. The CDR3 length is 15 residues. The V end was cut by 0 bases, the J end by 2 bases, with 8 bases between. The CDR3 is CASSLGTVNTGELFF. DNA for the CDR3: TGCGCCAGCAGCTTGGGCACAGTTAACACCGGGGAGCTGTTTTTT.

The CDR3 DNA follows: TGTGCCAGCAGTGAAGGATTGGACACCTTCTCTGGAAACACCATATATTTT. Its translation is CASSEGLDTFSGNTIYF. The chain couples TRBV2 to TRBJ1-3; TRBD1 is a possible D gene (5 bases). Looked up from germline, CDR1 is SNHLY and CDR2 is FYNNEI. CDR3 length: 17 amino acids. Trimming removed 1 base at V and 0 bases at J, with 13 bases between.

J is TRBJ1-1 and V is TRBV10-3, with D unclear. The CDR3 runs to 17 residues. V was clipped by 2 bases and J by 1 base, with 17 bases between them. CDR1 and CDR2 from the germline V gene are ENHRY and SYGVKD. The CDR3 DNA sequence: TGTGCCATCAGTGAGGCACCTCAGTCGAGGAGGAACACTGAAGCTTTCTTT. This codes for CAISEAPQSRRNTEAFF.

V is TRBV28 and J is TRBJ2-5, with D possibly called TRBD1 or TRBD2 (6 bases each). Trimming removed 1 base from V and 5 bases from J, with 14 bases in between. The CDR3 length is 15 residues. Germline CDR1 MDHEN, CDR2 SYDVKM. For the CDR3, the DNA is TGTGCCAGCAGTTTATTTGGAGGGGGTTGGGAGACCCAGTACTTC. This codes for CASSLFGGGWETQYF. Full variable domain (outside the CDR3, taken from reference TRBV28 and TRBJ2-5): DVKVTQSSRYLVKRTGEKVFLECVQDMDHENMFWYRQDPGLGLRLIYFSYDVKMKEKGDIPEGYSVSREKKERFSLILESASTNQTSMYLCASSLFGGGWETQYFGPGTRLLVL.

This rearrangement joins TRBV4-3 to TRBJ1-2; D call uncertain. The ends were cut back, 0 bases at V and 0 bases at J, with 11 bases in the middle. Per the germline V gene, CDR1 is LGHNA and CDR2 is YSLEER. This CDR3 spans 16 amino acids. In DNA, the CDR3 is TGCGCCAGCAGCCAAGAGCTGGGTATTTCTAACTATGGCTACACCTTC. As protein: CASSQELGISNYGYTF.

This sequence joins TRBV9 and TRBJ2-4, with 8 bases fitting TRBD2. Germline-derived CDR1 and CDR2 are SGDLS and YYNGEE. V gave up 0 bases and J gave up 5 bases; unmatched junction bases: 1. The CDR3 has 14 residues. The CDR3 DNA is TGTGCCAGCAGCGTAGCCGGGAGGGAAAACATTCAGTACTTC. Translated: CASSVAGRENIQYF. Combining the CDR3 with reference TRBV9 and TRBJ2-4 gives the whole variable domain DSGVTQTPKHLITATGQRVTLRCSPRSGDLSVYWYQQSLDQGLQFLIQYYNGEERAKGNILERFSAQQFPDLHSELNLSSLELGDSALYFCASSVAGRENIQYFGAGTRLSVL.

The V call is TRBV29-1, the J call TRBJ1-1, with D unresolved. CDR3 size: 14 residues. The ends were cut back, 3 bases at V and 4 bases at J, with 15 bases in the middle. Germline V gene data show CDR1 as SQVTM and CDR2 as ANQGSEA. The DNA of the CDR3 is TGCAGCGTTGAGGGCTTAGGCGAGGGCACTGAAGCTTTCTTT. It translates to CSVEGLGEGTEAFF.

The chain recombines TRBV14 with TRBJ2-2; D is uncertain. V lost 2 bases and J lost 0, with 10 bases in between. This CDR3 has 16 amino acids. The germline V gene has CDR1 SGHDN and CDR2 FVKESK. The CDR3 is CASSQLLPTNTGELFF. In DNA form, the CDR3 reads TGTGCCAGCAGCCAACTACTACCTACGAACACCGGGGAGCTGTTTTTT.